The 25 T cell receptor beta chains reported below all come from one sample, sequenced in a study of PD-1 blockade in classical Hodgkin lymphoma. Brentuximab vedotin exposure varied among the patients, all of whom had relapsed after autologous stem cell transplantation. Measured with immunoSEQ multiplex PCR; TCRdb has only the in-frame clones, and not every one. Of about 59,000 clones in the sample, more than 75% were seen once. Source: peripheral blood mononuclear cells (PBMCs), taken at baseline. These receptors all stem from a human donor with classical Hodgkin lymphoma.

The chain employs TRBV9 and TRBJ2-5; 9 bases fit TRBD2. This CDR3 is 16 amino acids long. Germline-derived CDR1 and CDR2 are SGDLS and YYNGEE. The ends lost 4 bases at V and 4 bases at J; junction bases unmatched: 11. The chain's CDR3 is CASSYAIAGDRETQYF. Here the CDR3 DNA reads TGTGCCAGCAGCTACGCGATAGCGGGAGACCGAGAGACCCAGTACTTC.

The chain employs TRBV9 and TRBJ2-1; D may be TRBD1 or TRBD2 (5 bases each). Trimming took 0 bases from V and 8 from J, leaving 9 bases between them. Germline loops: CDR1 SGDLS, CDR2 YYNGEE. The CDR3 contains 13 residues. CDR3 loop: CASSVGGYDEQFF. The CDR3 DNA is TGTGCCAGCAGCGTAGGGGGGTACGATGAGCAGTTCTTC.

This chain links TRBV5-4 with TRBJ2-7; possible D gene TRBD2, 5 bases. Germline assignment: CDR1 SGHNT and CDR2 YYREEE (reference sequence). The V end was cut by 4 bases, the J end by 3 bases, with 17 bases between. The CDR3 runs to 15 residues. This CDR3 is CASSPGMDQLYEQYF. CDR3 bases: TGTGCCAGCAGCCCCGGGATGGACCAGCTCTACGAGCAGTACTTC.

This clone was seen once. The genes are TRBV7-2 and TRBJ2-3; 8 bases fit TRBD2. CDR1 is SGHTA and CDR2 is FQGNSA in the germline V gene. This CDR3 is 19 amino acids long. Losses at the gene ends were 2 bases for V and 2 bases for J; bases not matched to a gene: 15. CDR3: CASSLTPPGTRSNTDTQYF. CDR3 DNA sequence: TGTGCCAGCAGCTTAACCCCCCCCGGGACTAGGTCGAACACAGATACGCAGTATTTT.

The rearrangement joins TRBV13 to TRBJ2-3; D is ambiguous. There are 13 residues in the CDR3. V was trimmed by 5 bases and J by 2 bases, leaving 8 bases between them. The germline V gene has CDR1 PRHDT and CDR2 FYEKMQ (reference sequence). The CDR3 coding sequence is TGTGCCAGCAGCCCCCATCTCACAGATACGCAGTATTTT. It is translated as CASSPHLTDTQYF.

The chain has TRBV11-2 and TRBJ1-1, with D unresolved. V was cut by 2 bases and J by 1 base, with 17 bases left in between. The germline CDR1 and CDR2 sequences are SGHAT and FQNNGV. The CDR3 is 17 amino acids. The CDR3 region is CASSLSGAGLGNTEAFF. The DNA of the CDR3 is TGTGCCAGCAGCTTATCAGGCGCGGGCTTGGGGAACACTGAAGCTTTCTTT.

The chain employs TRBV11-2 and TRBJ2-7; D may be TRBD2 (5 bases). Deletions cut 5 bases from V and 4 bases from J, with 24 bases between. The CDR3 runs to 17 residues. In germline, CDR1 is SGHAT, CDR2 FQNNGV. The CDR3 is CASSPATLGPFGYEQYF. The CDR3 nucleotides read TGTGCCAGCAGCCCCGCCACACTAGGACCTTTCGGATACGAGCAGTACTTC.

The CDR3 protein is CASSEKGPLERYGYTF. CDR3 nucleotide sequence: TGTGCCAGCAGTGAAAAGGGACCCCTCGAAAGGTATGGCTACACCTTC. This sequence joins TRBV6-4 and TRBJ1-2, with D tentatively TRBD1 (5 bases). V lost 3 bases and J lost 5, with 19 bases in between. Germline CDR1 MRHNA, CDR2 SNTAGT. The CDR3 totals 16 residues.

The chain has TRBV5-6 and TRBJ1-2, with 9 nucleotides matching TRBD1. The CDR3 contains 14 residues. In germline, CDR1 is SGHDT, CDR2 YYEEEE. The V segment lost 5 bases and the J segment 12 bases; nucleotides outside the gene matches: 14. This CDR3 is CASSHYGQGSFNTF. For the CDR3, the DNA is TGTGCCAGCAGTCACTACGGACAGGGGTCCTTCAACACCTTC. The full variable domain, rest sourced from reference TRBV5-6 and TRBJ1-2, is DAGVTQSPTHLIKTRGQQVTLRCSPKSGHDTVSWYQQALGQGPQFIFQYYEEEERQRGNFPDRFSGHQFPNYSSELNVNALLLGDSALYLCASSHYGQGSFNTFGSGTRLTVV.

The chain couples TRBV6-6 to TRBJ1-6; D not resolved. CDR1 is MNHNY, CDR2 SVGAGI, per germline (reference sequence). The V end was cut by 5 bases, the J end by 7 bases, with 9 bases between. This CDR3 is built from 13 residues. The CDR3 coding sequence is TGTGCCAGCAGTCCAGTGGGAAATTCACCCCTCCACTTT. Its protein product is CASSPVGNSPLHF.

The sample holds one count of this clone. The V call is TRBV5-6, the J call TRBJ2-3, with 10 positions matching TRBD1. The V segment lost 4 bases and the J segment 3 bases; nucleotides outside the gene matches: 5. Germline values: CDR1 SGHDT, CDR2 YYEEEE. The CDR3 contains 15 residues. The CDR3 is CASSHRDRGTDTQYF. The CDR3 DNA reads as TGTGCCAGCAGCCACCGGGACAGGGGAACAGATACGCAGTATTTT.

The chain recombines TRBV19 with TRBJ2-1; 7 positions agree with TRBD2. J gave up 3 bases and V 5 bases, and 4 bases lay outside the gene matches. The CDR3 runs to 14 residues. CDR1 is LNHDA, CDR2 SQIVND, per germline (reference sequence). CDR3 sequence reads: CASSGGSLYNEQFF. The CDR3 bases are TGTGCCAGTAGTGGCGGGAGCCTCTACAATGAGCAGTTCTTC.

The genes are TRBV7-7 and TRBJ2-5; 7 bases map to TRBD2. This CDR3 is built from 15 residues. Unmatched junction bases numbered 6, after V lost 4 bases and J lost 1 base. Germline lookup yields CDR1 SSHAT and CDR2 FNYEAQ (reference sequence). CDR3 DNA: TGTGCCAGCAGCTCCGGGAGGACTGGCCAAGAGACCCAGTACTTC. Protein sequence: CASSSGRTGQETQYF.

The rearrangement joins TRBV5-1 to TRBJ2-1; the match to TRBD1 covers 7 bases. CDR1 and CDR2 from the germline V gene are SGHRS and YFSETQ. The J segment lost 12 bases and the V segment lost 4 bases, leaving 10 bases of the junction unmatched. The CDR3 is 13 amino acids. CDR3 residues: CASSIGGGKGQFF. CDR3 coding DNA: TGCGCCAGCAGCATAGGGGGCGGCAAGGGGCAGTTCTTC.

CDR3 nucleotide sequence: TGTGCCAGCAGCCAACAGGGATTGAACACCGGGGAGCTGTTTTTT. This encodes CASSQQGLNTGELFF. The chain couples TRBV7-9 to TRBJ2-2; D may be TRBD1 (6 bases). The ends were cut back, 5 bases at V and 1 base at J, with 11 bases in the middle. In germline, CDR1 is SEHNR, CDR2 FQNEAQ (reference sequence). This CDR3 comprises 15 residues. Using reference TRBV7-9 and TRBJ2-2 for the parts outside the CDR3, the full variable domain is DTGVSQNPRHKITKRGQNVTFRCDPISEHNRLYWYRQTLGQGPEFLTYFQNEAQLEKSRLLSDRFSAERPKGSFSTLEIQRTEQGDSAMYLCASSQQGLNTGELFFGEGSRLTVL.

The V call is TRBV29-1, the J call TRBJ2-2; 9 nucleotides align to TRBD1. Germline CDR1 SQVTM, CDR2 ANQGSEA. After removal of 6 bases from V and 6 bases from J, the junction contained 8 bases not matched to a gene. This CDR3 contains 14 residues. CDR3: CSVLTGGAPGELFF. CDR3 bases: TGCAGCGTCTTAACAGGGGGCGCGCCCGGGGAGCTGTTTTTT.

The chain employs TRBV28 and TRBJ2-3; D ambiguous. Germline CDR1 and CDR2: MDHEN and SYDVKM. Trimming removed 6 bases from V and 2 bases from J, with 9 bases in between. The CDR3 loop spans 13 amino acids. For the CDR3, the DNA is TGTGCCAGCAGGTCGCGGTCCACAGATACGCAGTATTTT. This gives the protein CASRSRSTDTQYF.

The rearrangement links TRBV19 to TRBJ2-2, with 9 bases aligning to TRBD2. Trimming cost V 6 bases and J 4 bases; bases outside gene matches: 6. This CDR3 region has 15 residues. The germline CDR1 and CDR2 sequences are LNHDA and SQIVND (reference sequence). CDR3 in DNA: TGTGCCAGTAGCGCGGGACTAGCTCGCACCGGGGAGCTGTTTTTT. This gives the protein CASSAGLARTGELFF.

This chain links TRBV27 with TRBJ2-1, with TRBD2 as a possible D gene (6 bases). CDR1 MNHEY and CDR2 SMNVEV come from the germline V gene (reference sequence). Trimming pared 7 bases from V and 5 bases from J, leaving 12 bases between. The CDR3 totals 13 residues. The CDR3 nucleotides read TGTGCCAGCACGGGAGCGTCGGACAATGAGCAGTTCTTC. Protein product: CASTGASDNEQFF.

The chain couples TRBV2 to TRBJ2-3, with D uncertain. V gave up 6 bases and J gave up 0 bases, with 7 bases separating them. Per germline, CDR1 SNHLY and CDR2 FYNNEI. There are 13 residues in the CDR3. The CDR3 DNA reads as TGTGCCAGCAGCGCCGACAGCACAGATACGCAGTATTTT. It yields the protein CASSADSTDTQYF.

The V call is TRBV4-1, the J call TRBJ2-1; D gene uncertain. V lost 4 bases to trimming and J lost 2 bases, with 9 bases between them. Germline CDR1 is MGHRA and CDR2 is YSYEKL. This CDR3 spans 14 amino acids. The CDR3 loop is CASSPENTYNEQFF. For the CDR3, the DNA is TGCGCCAGCAGCCCAGAGAACACCTACAATGAGCAGTTCTTC.

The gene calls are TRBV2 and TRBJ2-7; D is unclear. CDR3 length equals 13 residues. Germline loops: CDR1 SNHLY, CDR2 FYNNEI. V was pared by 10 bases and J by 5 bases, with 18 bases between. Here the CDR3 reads CATLLGSGDEQYF. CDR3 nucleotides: TGTGCCACCCTCTTGGGCTCCGGTGACGAGCAGTACTTC.

The CDR3 loop is CASGSGGAGFTDTQYF. CDR3 sequence (DNA): TGTGCTAGTGGTTCCGGGGGCGCGGGATTCACAGATACGCAGTATTTT. The genes are TRBV12-5 and TRBJ2-3; either TRBD1 or TRBD2 may fit D (6 bases each). Germline loops: CDR1 LGHNT, CDR2 FRNRAP. This CDR3 has 16 amino acids. V lost 4 bases, J lost 2 bases, and 16 bases lay in between.

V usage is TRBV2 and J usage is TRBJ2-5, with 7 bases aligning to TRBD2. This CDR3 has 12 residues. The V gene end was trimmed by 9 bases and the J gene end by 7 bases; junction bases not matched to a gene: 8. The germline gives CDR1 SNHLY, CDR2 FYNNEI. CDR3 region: CARTYASGTQYF. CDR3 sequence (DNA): TGTGCCAGAACTTACGCTAGCGGGACCCAGTACTTC.

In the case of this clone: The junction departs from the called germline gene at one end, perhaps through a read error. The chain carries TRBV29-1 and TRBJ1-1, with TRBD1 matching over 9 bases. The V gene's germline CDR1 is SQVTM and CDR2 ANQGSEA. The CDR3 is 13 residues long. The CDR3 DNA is TGCAGCGCTGAACGGGCGACAGGGGGGACAGCTTTCTTT. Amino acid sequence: CSAERATGGTAFF.